This TCR beta chain originates from a study of T cell changes during pregnancy in multiple sclerosis. CDR3 length: 18 residues. Per the germline V gene, CDR1 is SGHRS and CDR2 is YFSETQ. The ends lost 0 bases at V and 0 bases at J; junction bases unmatched: 11. TCRdb's copy holds only in-frame clones and misses some; the assay was immunoSEQ multiplex PCR. The sample yields around 40,000 clones, 92% seen once. Sequenced material: CD8+ T cells from peripheral blood mononuclear cells, taken in the third trimester of pregnancy. V is TRBV5-1 and J is TRBJ2-7, with 8 bases aligning to TRBD1. The receptor's source is a female donor with multiple sclerosis, enrolled in a pregnancy study. CDR3 nucleotides: TGCGCCAGCAGCTTGGCACAGGGGGAGTGGGGGAACTCCTACGAGCAGTACTTC. Protein product: CASSLAQGEWGNSYEQYF. Looking up the rest from reference TRBV5-1 and TRBJ2-7 gives the full variable domain: KAGVTQTPRYLIKTRGQQVTLSCSPISGHRSVSWYQQTPGQGLQFLFEYFSETQRNKGNFPGRFSGRQFSNSRSEMNVSTLELGDSALYLCASSLAQGEWGNSYEQYFGPGTRLTVT.